This T cell receptor beta chain originates from a study of T cell responses to AZD1222 COVID-19 vaccine. Study-level points and caveats: Of spike-specific TCRs, nearly half reportedly target regions left unmutated in variants. White British donors predominated, females outnumbered males, and clonal diversity was possibly underestimated. Among vaccine-associated CD4 TCRs, coverage spanned spike, with dominance at 160-218 and 743-854.

Second-dose timings of about 4 or about 12 weeks were pooled. Produced via immunoSEQ multiplex PCR; TCRdb's table is partial and in-frame only. The sample includes 150,000 to 200,000 clones, less than 95% of them seen just once. Germline CDR1 MNHEY, CDR2 SVGAGI. J lost 7 bases, V lost 5 bases, and 4 bases had no gene match. This CDR3 is built from 13 residues. In regard to this clone: What it recognizes is unknown.

The TCR sequence derives from an adult who received the AZD1222 COVID-19 vaccine. The rearrangement joins TRBV6-5 to TRBJ2-2, with TRBD1 identical over 7 bases. The material was peripheral blood, obtained 28 days after the second AZD1222 dose. DNA for the CDR3: TGTGCCAGCAGTACAGGGGAAAGCGGGGAGCTGTTTTTT. As protein: CASSTGESGELFF.